The 25 T cell receptor beta chains listed next were all sequenced from one sample in a study of yellow fever vaccine responses in identical twins. TCRdb redid the calling of the RT-PCR reads with MiXCR, one entry per CDR3 protein. The sample holds 6,000 to 8,500 distinct CDR3 sequences, around 83% seen once. The material sequenced was T cells from blood (PBMCs), unsorted or a sorted subset (not recorded which), taken before or after yellow fever vaccination (not recorded which). Receptor source: a woman younger than 35 who received the yellow fever vaccine.

This chain uses TRBV30 with TRBJ1-1; tentatively, D is TRBD1 (5 bases). CDR1 and CDR2 from the germline V gene are GTSNPN and SVGIG (reference sequence). This CDR3 spans 13 amino acids. V dropped 3 bases and J dropped 0 bases, with 8 bases sitting between them. The CDR3: CAWSLGVNTEAFF. The CDR3 nucleotides read TGTGCCTGGAGCCTAGGGGTGAACACTGAAGCTTTCTTT. Filled out from reference TRBV30 and TRBJ1-1, the complete variable domain reads SQTIHQWPATLVQPVGSPLSLECTVEGTSNPNLYWYRQAAGRGLQLLFYSVGIGQISSEVPQNLSASRPQDRQFILSSKKLLLSDSGFYLCAWSLGVNTEAFFGQGTRLTVV.

This sequence joins TRBV11-2 and TRBJ2-7; D might be TRBD2 (6 bases). The germline V gene encodes CDR1 SGHAT and CDR2 FQNNGV. Deletions cut 5 bases from V and 4 bases from J, with 18 bases between. There are 15 residues in the CDR3. The chain's CDR3 is CASSPSGVQGYEQYF. The DNA of the CDR3 is TGTGCCAGCAGCCCCTCGGGAGTTCAAGGGTACGAGCAGTACTTC. Full variable domain (outside the CDR3, taken from reference TRBV11-2 and TRBJ2-7): EAGVAQSPRYKIIEKRQSVAFWCNPISGHATLYWYQQILGQGPKLLIQFQNNGVVDDSQLPKDRFSAERLKGVDSTLKIQPAKLEDSAVYLCASSPSGVQGYEQYFGPGTRLTVT.

The CDR3 protein is CASSLAVVDPEAFF. CDR3 coding DNA: TGTGCCAGCAGCTTAGCGGTAGTTGATCCTGAAGCTTTCTTT. This sequence joins TRBV7-2 and TRBJ1-1; D is unclear. Per germline, CDR1 SGHTA and CDR2 FQGNSA. This CDR3 comprises 14 residues. Trimming cost V 0 bases and J 6 bases, with 11 bases left between them.

This sequence joins TRBV9 and TRBJ2-1; D may correspond to TRBD1 or TRBD2 (6 bases each). The V end lost 1 base, the J end lost 9 bases, and 14 bases lay between the germline ends. This CDR3 is 14 amino acids long. Per germline, CDR1 SGDLS and CDR2 YYNGEE. The CDR3 nucleotides are TGTGCCAGCAGCGTAATGGCAGGGGAGGCTGAGCAGTTCTTC. Residues: CASSVMAGEAEQFF.

The chain joins TRBV19 to TRBJ2-1; a possible D gene is TRBD2 (5 bases). V was shortened by 7 bases and J by 6 bases, with 13 bases between the two germline ends. The CDR3 spans 13 residues. The germline V gene has CDR1 LNHDA and CDR2 SQIVND (reference sequence). CDR3 nucleotides: TGTGCCAGTAAAGGGAGACACAGCAATGAGCAGTTCTTC. Amino acids: CASKGRHSNEQFF.

The chain uses TRBV29-1 and TRBJ2-1; the D is unclear. Trimming removed 7 bases from V and 5 bases from J, with 6 bases in between. Germline CDR1 reads SQVTM; CDR2 reads ANQGSEA. This CDR3 contains 10 residues. DNA of the CDR3: TGCAGCGCCAAAAACAATGAGCAGTTCTTC. It codes for CSAKNNEQFF.

This clonotype was picked up a small number of times. The chain is built from TRBV7-1 and TRBJ2-5, with TRBD2 identical over 8 bases. TRBV7-1 is filed as an ORF, its function uncertain. V lost 2 bases to trimming and J lost 4 bases; unmatched junction nucleotides: 3. The length of the CDR3 is 14 residues. CDR3 DNA sequence: TGTGCCAGCAGCTCACAAGCGGGAGCAGAGACCCAGTACTTC. It codes for CASSSQAGAETQYF.

The V gene is TRBV20-1, the J gene TRBJ1-5; a weak D match, TRBD1 (6 bases). Germline V gene lookup returns CDR1 DFQATT and CDR2 SNEGSKA (reference sequence). The CDR3 has 13 amino acids. Trimming left V 4 bases short and J 3 bases short, with 10 bases between. DNA for the CDR3: TGCAGTGCTACTACAGGGTACAATCAGCCCCAGCATTTT. Translating gives CSATTGYNQPQHF.

The CDR3 is CSARVGTDYGYTF. In nucleotides, the CDR3 is TGCAGTGCTAGAGTGGGGACAGACTATGGCTACACCTTC. The rearrangement links TRBV20-1 to TRBJ1-2, with 7 positions matching TRBD1. The trim removed 1 base at V and 3 bases at J, leaving 2 bases unmatched. The CDR3 covers 13 residues. Per the germline V gene, CDR1 is DFQATT and CDR2 is SNEGSKA (reference sequence).

V and J are TRBV28 and TRBJ1-5, with a tentative D call TRBD1 (5 bases). The V end was cut by 11 bases, the J end by 7 bases, with 15 bases between. The CDR3 length is 12 residues. Germline V gene sequence: CDR1 MDHEN, CDR2 SYDVKM. Written as DNA, the CDR3 is TGTGCCGTACGCGGTGGGGGACAGCCCCAGCATTTT. Protein sequence: CAVRGGGQPQHF.

The chain links TRBV20-1 to TRBJ2-1; 9 nucleotides align to TRBD1. Germline V CDR1 and CDR2: DFQATT, SNEGSKA (reference sequence). This CDR3 has 13 residues. The V and J ends lost 6 bases and 8 bases, in that order; junction bases with no gene match: 8. This CDR3 reads CSAPGTGGDEQFF. CDR3 DNA sequence: TGCAGTGCCCCAGGAACAGGGGGCGATGAGCAGTTCTTC.

The V gene is TRBV28, the J gene TRBJ2-7; no definite D call. The V end lost 6 bases, the J end lost 4 bases, and 10 bases lay between the germline ends. Germline CDR1 MDHEN, CDR2 SYDVKM. The CDR3 is made up of 12 amino acids. Here the CDR3 DNA reads TGTGCCAGCAGGCTTGGGGATTACGAGCAGTACTTC. This gives the protein CASRLGDYEQYF. The full variable domain, with the rest looked up from reference TRBV28 and TRBJ2-7, is DVKVTQSSRYLVKRTGEKVFLECVQDMDHENMFWYRQDPGLGLRLIYFSYDVKMKEKGDIPEGYSVSREKKERFSLILESASTNQTSMYLCASRLGDYEQYFGPGTRLTVT.

The V and J genes are TRBV11-1 and TRBJ2-1; TRBD2 matches at 8 bases. The CDR3 runs to 16 residues. V trimming: 1 base; J trimming: 7 bases; junction bases outside the gene matches: 9. The V gene's germline CDR1 is SGHAT and CDR2 FQDESV (reference sequence). The CDR3: CASSLGGSGMLNEQFF. DNA of the CDR3: TGTGCCAGCAGCTTAGGCGGTAGCGGGATGTTGAATGAGCAGTTCTTC. Full variable domain (rest looked up from reference TRBV11-1 and TRBJ2-1): EAEVAQSPRYKITEKSQAVAFWCDPISGHATLYWYRQILGQGPELLVQFQDESVVDDSQLPKDRFSAERLKGVDSTLKIQPAELGDSAMYLCASSLGGSGMLNEQFFGPGTRLTVL.

V is TRBV19 and J is TRBJ2-1, with TRBD1 identical over 8 bases. V lost 7 bases to trimming and J lost 8 bases; unmatched junction nucleotides: 7. This CDR3 has 13 residues. CDR1 is LNHDA and CDR2 is SQIVND in the germline V gene (reference sequence). In nucleotides, the CDR3 is TGTGCCAGTAAAGAGACAGGGGTCGATGAGCAGTTCTTC. This encodes CASKETGVDEQFF.

The chain combines TRBV29-1 with TRBJ2-7; D perhaps matches TRBD1 (6 bases). The V end lost 4 bases, the J end lost 6 bases, and 19 bases lay between the germline ends. The germline gives CDR1 SQVTM, CDR2 ANQGSEA. This CDR3 contains 14 residues. The CDR3 DNA is TGCAGCGTTGCGAGGACAGTTAATTTCCCCGAGCAGTACTTC. It is translated as CSVARTVNFPEQYF.

J is TRBJ2-3 and V is TRBV20-1; TRBD2 might be the D (5 bases). The CDR3 loop spans 14 amino acids. The V end lost 2 bases, the J end lost 4 bases, and 13 bases lay between the germline ends. The V gene's germline CDR1 is DFQATT and CDR2 SNEGSKA (reference sequence). The CDR3 region has the DNA TGCAGTGCTAGATCTGGGAGTGCAGCAGATACGCAGTATTTT. Translation gives CSARSGSAADTQYF.

The V gene is TRBV29-1, the J gene TRBJ2-1, with D perhaps matching TRBD1 or TRBD2 (5 bases each). The germline CDR1 and CDR2 sequences are SQVTM and ANQGSEA. The CDR3 contains 12 residues. V lost 6 bases and J lost 11, with 17 bases in between. The CDR3 nucleotides are TGCAGCGTGGAGAATCGGGACCCTAAGCAGTTCTTC. Translating it yields CSVENRDPKQFF.

This chain links TRBV29-1 with TRBJ2-1, with 11 bases fitting TRBD2. Germline assignment: CDR1 SQVTM and CDR2 ANQGSEA. The junction had 4 bases not matched to a gene; V was cut back by 6 bases and J by 0 bases. This CDR3 comprises 15 residues. The CDR3 DNA is TGCAGCGTAACTAGCGGGGGAAGCTCCTACAATGAGCAGTTCTTC. As protein: CSVTSGGSSYNEQFF.

This clonotype was counted only a few times. V gene TRBV28 combines with J gene TRBJ2-3; D possibly corresponds to TRBD1 (6 bases). Trimming stripped 2 bases from V and 2 bases from J, with 11 bases between. This CDR3 is 15 amino acids long. Germline V gene lookup returns CDR1 MDHEN and CDR2 SYDVKM. The CDR3 reads CASSLRAGDTDTQYF. The CDR3 DNA sequence: TGTGCCAGCAGTTTACGGGCAGGGGACACAGATACGCAGTATTTT.

This chain joins TRBV18 and TRBJ2-7, with 13 bases aligning to TRBD2. V was clipped by 0 bases and J by 3 bases; unmatched bases: 5. Germline lookup yields CDR1 KGHSH and CDR2 LQKENI. This CDR3 comprises 17 residues. CDR3: CASSPPRGLAGSYEQYF. CDR3 nucleotide sequence: TGTGCCAGCTCACCACCTCGGGGACTAGCGGGAAGCTACGAGCAGTACTTC.

This chain connects TRBV11-2 to TRBJ1-6; D call uncertain. CDR1 and CDR2 from the germline V gene are SGHAT and FQNNGV. The CDR3 is 17 residues long. V lost 4 bases and J lost 6, with 19 bases in between. The CDR3 spells CASSSRSLNRINSPLHF. For the CDR3, the DNA is TGTGCCAGCAGCTCCCGGTCTTTAAACCGGATTAATTCACCCCTCCACTTT.

This clonotype was counted between two and nine times. The chain has TRBV29-1 and TRBJ2-3; 7 nucleotides line up with TRBD1. The CDR3 contains 15 residues. Germline V gene data show CDR1 as SQVTM and CDR2 as ANQGSEA. After removal of 3 bases from V and 0 bases from J, the junction contained 6 bases not matched to a gene. As DNA, the CDR3 is TGCAGCGTTGAGGGACAGCTCTCTAGCACAGATACGCAGTATTTT. Translated: CSVEGQLSSTDTQYF.

This clonotype was counted once. The chain uses TRBV11-3 and TRBJ2-1; D gene unclear. Looked up from germline, CDR1 is SGHNT and CDR2 is YENEEA. V was clipped by 4 bases and J by 6 bases, with 13 bases between them. The CDR3 runs to 14 residues. CDR3 amino acids: CASSSYVGSNEQFF. The CDR3 nucleotides read TGTGCCAGCAGCTCGTACGTAGGTAGCAATGAGCAGTTCTTC.

The gene calls are TRBV28 and TRBJ2-7; 7 bases match TRBD2. V was pared by 1 base and J by 3 bases, with 3 bases of the junction left unmatched. The germline CDR1 and CDR2 sequences are MDHEN and SYDVKM. The CDR3 is made up of 14 amino acids. The CDR3: CASSLYRGSYEQYF. The CDR3 bases are TGTGCCAGCAGTTTATACCGCGGGAGCTACGAGCAGTACTTC.

In this sample, this clonotype turned up a few times. The chain has TRBV29-1 and TRBJ2-5; D might be TRBD1 (6 bases). Germline assignment: CDR1 SQVTM and CDR2 ANQGSEA. The CDR3 spans 12 residues. The CDR3 nucleotides are TGCACCGGACAGAGGGGCCAAGAGACCCAGTACTTC. Translation gives CTGQRGQETQYF.